This record concerns one TCR beta chain sequence. This entry belongs to a study of blood T cell repertoires in COVID-19. Method: immunoSEQ multiplex PCR; TCRdb's copy keeps in-frame clones and lacks some. The sample carries 170,000 or so clones, 83% recorded once. Sample: peripheral blood. This sequence was found in a human donor in a cohort sampled during active COVID-19.

The CDR3 nucleotides are TGTGCCAGCAGCTTGATGGGACAGCGGGGGTGGGAGCAGTACTTC. This sequence encodes CASSLMGQRGWEQYF. The chain has TRBV5-4 and TRBJ2-7, with D possibly matching TRBD2 (8 bases). There are 15 residues in the CDR3. The V and J ends lost 1 base and 7 bases respectively, with 18 bases between them. Germline CDR1 reads SGHNT; CDR2 reads YYREEE (reference sequence).